This TCR beta chain was identified in a study of blood T cell repertoires in COVID-19. Study background: Samples came from the United States, Italy and Spain, spanning acute and convalescent COVID-19.

V shed 5 bases and J shed 8 bases, with 15 bases lying between them. The CDR3 runs 13 residues. The data were produced by immunoSEQ multiplex PCR, yet TCRdb's version contains in-frame clones alone and is incomplete. Of 150,000 or so clones listed, more than 80% are singletons. The rearrangement joins TRBV12-3 or TRBV12-4 to TRBJ1-2; D gene unclear. The sample was peripheral blood. The clonotype originates from an older woman with COVID-19, enrolled during active disease. Here the CDR3 DNA reads TGTGCCAGCAGTCTAGGACGGGATCGGGGCTACACCTTC. Translated: CASSLGRDRGYTF.